The sequence of this T cell receptor beta chain was determined in a study of response to subunit inactivated influenza vaccine (dated by TCRdb to 2016 to 2019). Some background on the complete study: Deep quantitative profiling of the T cell receptor repertoire was used in the study to follow responses to a trivalent subunit inactivated influenza vaccine.

What the research found in general, with its limitations: According to the authors, only a limited number of new T cells may be recruited by each seasonal influenza vaccination.

Per the publication, the time point label means: 45 days after influenza vaccine administration. The germline V gene supplies CDR1 MNHNS and CDR2 SASEGT. Taken from cysteine to phenylalanine, the CDR3 has 14 residues. Of the read, only the CDR3 DNA is kept; its 42 bases are in frame from base 1. V is pared back by 5 bases and J by 2 bases, with 7 bases lying between the germline termini. There are a few counts of this clonotype. There is no known antigen for this receptor. No quality values exist for individual bases; no much larger clone is one base distant. The receptor library was made with RT-PCR. For sequencing, an Illumina HiSeq 2500 was employed. TCRdb ran its own pipeline on the public reads, namely fastp trimming at Q25 and MiXCR clone calling, and kept in-frame beta chains. CDR3 protein sequences are deduplicated, and each keeps its most common genes and DNA. This sample comprises fewer than 700,000 distinct CDR3 sequences, 10% to 15% of them detected only once. The ten largest account for around 13% of the sample.

The chain was built from TRBV6-1 and TRBJ1-6; D gene: possibly TRBD1, on 5 matching bases. This receptor was obtained from a man in his fifties who received an inactivated influenza vaccine. Donor details come from another sample of the same person, matched by shared clones. The sequencing used PBMCs from blood, collected roughly 48 days after vaccination. CDR3 region: CASSRDPYNSPLHF. DNA sequence: TGTGCCAGCAGTCGGGACCCCTATAATTCACCCCTCCACTTT.